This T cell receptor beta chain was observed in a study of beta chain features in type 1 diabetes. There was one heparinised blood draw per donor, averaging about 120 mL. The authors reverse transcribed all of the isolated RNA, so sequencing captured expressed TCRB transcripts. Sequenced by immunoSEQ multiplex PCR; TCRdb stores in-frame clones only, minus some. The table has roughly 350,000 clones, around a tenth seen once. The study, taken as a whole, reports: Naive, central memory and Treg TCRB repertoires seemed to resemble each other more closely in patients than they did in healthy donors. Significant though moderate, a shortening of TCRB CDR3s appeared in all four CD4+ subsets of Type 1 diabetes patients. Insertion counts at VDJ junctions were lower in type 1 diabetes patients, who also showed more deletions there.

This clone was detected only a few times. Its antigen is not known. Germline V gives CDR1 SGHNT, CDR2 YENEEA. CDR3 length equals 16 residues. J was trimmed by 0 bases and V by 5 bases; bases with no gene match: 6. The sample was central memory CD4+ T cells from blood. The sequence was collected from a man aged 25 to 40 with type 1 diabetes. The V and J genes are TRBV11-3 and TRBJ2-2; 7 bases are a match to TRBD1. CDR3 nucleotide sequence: TGTGCCAGCAGCCTCGGTCAGGGGGCGAACACCGGGGAGCTGTTTTTT. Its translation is CASSLGQGANTGELFF.